The next 7 T cell receptor beta chains were all read from a single sample in a study of T cell repertoires in cytomegalovirus infection. Via MiXCR, TCRdb re-called the reads, giving one row per CDR3 protein. The sample shows nearly 450,000 distinct CDR3 sequences, approximately 31% of them seen only once. The sequencing input was PBMCs. The source is a human donor in good health (CMV status not recorded). Some clones in this sample may be carry-over from other donors' samples.

The chain couples TRBV2 to TRBJ1-4, with D unclear. The CDR3 loop spans 16 amino acids. Germline V gene sequence: CDR1 SNHLY, CDR2 FYNNEI. Between the trimmed V and J ends, which lost 6 bases and 0 bases, there was a span of 14 bases. This CDR3 is CASRGIRRATNEKLFF. In nucleotides, the CDR3 is TGTGCCAGCAGAGGGATAAGGAGGGCAACTAATGAAAAACTGTTTTTT.

V usage is TRBV6-6 and J usage is TRBJ2-5; D may be TRBD2 (7 bases). V lost 0 bases to trimming and J lost 4 bases, with 9 bases between them. Germline CDR1 and CDR2: MNHNY and SVGAGI (reference sequence). The CDR3 is 14 residues long. CDR3 region: CASSYSAGAETQYF. The CDR3 DNA reads as TGTGCCAGCAGTTACTCGGCGGGGGCAGAGACCCAGTACTTC.

The table lists this clonotype with many counts. V usage is TRBV7-3 and J usage is TRBJ1-1; D unresolved. V gave up 3 bases and J gave up 3 bases, with 8 bases separating them. Germline assignment: CDR1 SGHTA and CDR2 FQGTGA. The length of the CDR3 is 13 residues. CDR3 residues: CASSFSWDTEAFF. The DNA for the CDR3 is TGTGCCAGCAGCTTCTCCTGGGACACTGAAGCTTTCTTT.

This clonotype showed up many times. The rearrangement uses TRBV7-2 and TRBJ1-3; D remains ambiguous. The germline CDR1 and CDR2 sequences are SGHTA and FQGNSA. V shed 1 base and J shed 8 bases, with 12 bases lying between them. The CDR3 sequence is 14 residues long. CDR3 in amino acids: CASSLEAPGYTIYF. The CDR3 DNA is TGTGCCAGCAGCTTAGAAGCTCCGGGGTACACCATATATTTT. Combining the CDR3 with reference TRBV7-2 and TRBJ1-3 gives the whole variable domain GAGVSQSPSNKVTEKGKDVELRCDPISGHTALYWYRQSLGQGLEFLIYFQGNSAPDKSGLPSDRFSAERTGGSVSTLTIQRTQQEDSAVYLCASSLEAPGYTIYFGEGSWLTVV.

As concerns this clonotype: A much larger clone differs from this one at a single base, so this may be a read error. The chain couples TRBV12-3 or TRBV12-4 to TRBJ1-1; 9 positions match TRBD1. V gave up 2 bases and J gave up 3 bases; unmatched junction bases: 7. The CDR3 extends over 16 amino acids. CDR3 in amino acids: CASSLLSGQGHTEAFF. CDR3 nucleotide sequence: TGTGCCAGCAGTTTACTGTCGGGACAGGGTCACACTGAAGCTTTCTTT.

This clonotype was counted a few times. V usage is TRBV27 and J usage is TRBJ1-5, with a tentative D call TRBD1 (5 bases). V lost 0 bases and J 4 bases, leaving 10 bases between the germline ends. The germline V gene has CDR1 MNHEY and CDR2 SMNVEV (reference sequence). This CDR3 is 15 amino acids long. As DNA, the CDR3 is TGTGCCAGCAGTTTATCTCAGGGACCGAATCAGCCCCAGCATTTT. As protein: CASSLSQGPNQPQHF.

The chain links TRBV20-1 to TRBJ2-1, with D unclear. The CDR3 length is 15 residues. Germline CDR1 DFQATT, CDR2 SNEGSKA (reference sequence). Trimming cost V 2 bases and J 3 bases, with 14 bases left between them. The CDR3 DNA follows: TGCAGTGCTAGAAAGAAGGCAGTTTTCTACAATGAGCAGTTCTTC. This encodes CSARKKAVFYNEQFF.